What follows are 5 T cell receptor beta chains derived from one specimen sequenced in a study of CD8 T cells in Susac syndrome. A quantity of 0.5 to 1 ug RNA underwent reverse transcription using random hexamers. TCRdb re-analysed the immunoSEQ multiplex PCR reads in MiXCR, keeping a single row per CDR3 protein. The sample records around 120,000 distinct CDR3 sequences, less than 95% being singletons. The sample consisted of CD4+ T cells from PBMCs. The origin of the receptors is a human donor with multiple sclerosis.

In its sample, this clonotype was seen once. The chain recombines TRBV18 with TRBJ2-5; 9 nucleotides align to TRBD1. Per germline, CDR1 KGHSH and CDR2 LQKENI. This CDR3 is built from 16 residues. With V trimmed by 3 bases and J by 6 bases, 11 bases remained unmatched. The CDR3 protein is CASSPLVADRGKTQYF. In DNA, the CDR3 is TGTGCCAGCTCACCCCTGGTCGCTGACAGGGGGAAGACCCAGTACTTC.

V gene TRBV7-8 combines with J gene TRBJ2-3; D gene unclear. From germline, CDR1 is SGHVS and CDR2 FQNEAQ. The CDR3 sequence is 18 residues long. V lost 0 bases and J lost 2, with 18 bases in between. The chain's CDR3 is CASSLAPPGRTPTDTQYF. The CDR3 region has the DNA TGTGCCAGCAGCTTAGCCCCGCCCGGGCGTACACCCACAGATACGCAGTATTTT.

The chain employs TRBV5-1 and TRBJ1-2; D unclear. V was shortened by 0 bases and J by 4 bases, with 7 bases between the two germline ends. Looked up from germline, CDR1 is SGHRS and CDR2 is YFSETQ. The CDR3 extends over 13 amino acids. DNA of the CDR3: TGCGCCAGCAGCTTGGTCCAGTCCTATGGCTACACCTTC. As protein: CASSLVQSYGYTF.

The rearrangement joins TRBV27 to TRBJ1-1; 7 positions agree with TRBD1. V lost 6 bases to trimming and J lost 1 base; unmatched junction nucleotides: 11. The CDR3 loop spans 16 amino acids. Germline CDR1 reads MNHEY; CDR2 reads SMNVEV (reference sequence). CDR3 amino acids: CASSRPTGRGNTEAFF. CDR3 coding DNA: TGTGCCAGCAGCCGACCGACAGGGAGGGGGAACACTGAAGCTTTCTTT.

The V gene is TRBV6-5, the J gene TRBJ1-2, with 10 bases fitting TRBD1. The germline CDR1 and CDR2 sequences are MNHEY and SVGAGI. Losses at the gene ends were 6 bases for V and 6 bases for J; bases not matched to a gene: 7. This CDR3 region has 14 residues. The CDR3 here is CASSPGTGEHGYTF. The CDR3 DNA is TGTGCCAGCAGCCCCGGGACAGGGGAACATGGCTACACCTTC.